This T cell receptor beta chain was identified during a study of T cell repertoires in cytomegalovirus infection (dated by TCRdb to 2018 to 2020). A note on the overall study: Donor HLA type was relevant to the analysis, because carriage of CMV infection together with the matching HLA type was indicated by public TCR beta signatures. The paper as a whole reports these results and caveats: In the ex vivo response, HLA-C-restricted CMV-specific TCR beta clonotypes were dominant, and in two of eight donors the single most frequent clonotype came from this HLA-C-restricted group. Carriers of CMV infection plus the relevant HLA type were discriminated by the cumulative frequency of public TCR beta family members in the study cohort and in an independent approximately 360-donor cohort.

Taken from the germline V gene, the CDR1 and CDR2 loops are SGHTA and FQGNSA. V lost 0 bases and J lost 3 bases; the stretch between them is 7 bases long. The CDR3 has 14 amino acids, counting the end cysteine and phenylalanine. Only the CDR3 region is kept as DNA, spanning 42 bases read in frame from base 1. The data were produced on an Illumina HiSeq 1500. The public reads were reprocessed in TCRdb via fastp at Q25 and MiXCR, keeping in-frame beta chains. Merged by CDR3 protein, the rows form single entries marked with the most common genes and DNA. In all, the sample holds approximately 70,000 distinct CDR3 sequences, and 20% to 25% of those were seen once. The top ten clonotypes cover roughly 80% of the sample. This clonotype was found many times. Its recognized antigen is unknown. One base away there is no much larger clone; base qualities are not given.

Recombination joined TRBV7-2 with TRBJ2-3; a weak D assignment points to TRBD2 (5 bases agree). Input material: PBMCs, sequenced either directly or after in vitro stimulation (not recorded which). The receptor comes from a human donor in good health (CMV status not recorded). Some clones in this sample may be carry-over from other donors' samples. The nucleotides are TGTGCCAGCAGCTTAGCTATAGCGACAGATACGCAGTATTTT. Protein translation: CASSLAIATDTQYF. The entire variable domain, with the stretches around the CDR3 drawn from the reference TRBV7-2 and TRBJ2-3 proteins, is GAGVSQSPSNKVTEKGKDVELRCDPISGHTALYWYRQSLGQGLEFLIYFQGNSAPDKSGLPSDRFSAERTGGSVSTLTIQRTQQEDSAVYLCASSLAIATDTQYFGPGTRLTVL.